Described below is a single T cell receptor (beta chain) sequence and its context. Its antigen is undetermined. Addition of a universal primer site occurred through template switching, and cDNA carried unique molecular identifiers. TCRdb processed the 5' RACE reads anew with MiXCR; each CDR3 protein has one entry. Among approximately 220,000 distinct CDR3 sequences listed, more than 6.5% were seen once. These data originate in a study of identical twins. Notes on the study in general: Beta clonotypes that were abundant in cord blood contained fewer insertions, a pattern absent from memory repertoires. Invariant T cells like MAIT and iNKT could partly confound the zero-insertion analyses.

V was clipped by 4 bases and J by 3 bases; unmatched bases: 5. Germline lookup yields CDR1 MNHNS and CDR2 SASEGT. CDR3 size: 15 residues. The data also belong to a second study, concerning yellow fever vaccine responses in identical twins. This second study notes: Reports say the vaccine T cell response in twins looked partly convergent and partly personalized.

The sample taken for sequencing was memory (CD45RO+) T cells sorted from blood. This clonotype was obtained from a woman aged 18-35 years in good health. The chain recombines TRBV6-1 with TRBJ2-7; 11 bases are a match to TRBD1. The CDR3 reads CASSARTGGLYEQYF. The DNA of the CDR3 is TGTGCCAGCAGTGCCCGGACAGGGGGCCTCTACGAGCAGTACTTC.